These T cell receptor beta chains were read from a single sample in a study of long-term antiretroviral therapy in people with HIV. The assay was immunoSEQ multiplex PCR, and TCRdb's table has in-frame clones only and misses some. The data contain about 22,000 clones, more than 70% of them seen just once; the ten biggest clones take up 9.5% to 15%. Sequencing was performed on unsorted PBMCs, taken less than 1.8 years before starting antiretroviral therapy. These receptor sequences come from a woman between 40 and 55 years old with HIV. CDR3s include the opening cysteine and the closing phenylalanine or tryptophan. Fields, in order: J gene, clone size, D gene, V gene, CDR3 DNA, CDR3 protein. A D gene is named only where the DNA matches it firmly. Clone sizes are given selectively: once, few, many, or a class where the clone is expanded.

j_call: TRBJ2-7; clone_size: NA; d_call: TRBD1; v_call: TRBV5-6; cdr3_nt: TGTGCCAGCAGCGTAGGGACAGGGATTGGGTACGAGCAGTACTTC; cdr3_aa: CASSVGTGIGYEQYF
j_call: TRBJ2-1; clone_size: NA; d_call: NA; v_call: TRBV6-6; cdr3_nt: TGTGCCAGCAGTTACGATGAGCAGTTCTTC; cdr3_aa: CASSYDEQFF
j_call: TRBJ2-5; clone_size: NA; d_call: NA; v_call: TRBV9; cdr3_nt: TGTGCCAGCAGCGTAGACTCGGGAGCGGAGACCCAGTACTTC; cdr3_aa: CASSVDSGAETQYF
j_call: TRBJ1-5; clone_size: few; d_call: TRBD1; v_call: TRBV19; cdr3_nt: TGTGCCAGTAACGTAGGACAGGGATTTCAGCCCCAGCATTTT; cdr3_aa: CASNVGQGFQPQHF
j_call: TRBJ2-5; clone_size: NA; d_call: TRBD1; v_call: TRBV27; cdr3_nt: TGTGCCAGCAGTTTTTGGACAGGGGGCGGAAGAGAGACCCAGTACTTC; cdr3_aa: CASSFWTGGGRETQYF
j_call: TRBJ2-2; clone_size: NA; d_call: NA; v_call: TRBV9; cdr3_nt: TGTGCCAGCAGCGGCTACACCGGGGAGCTGTTTTTT; cdr3_aa: CASSGYTGELFF
j_call: TRBJ1-5; clone_size: NA; d_call: NA; v_call: TRBV30; cdr3_nt: TGTGCCTGGAGTGTAACAGGGCGGAATCAGCCCCAGCATTTT; cdr3_aa: CAWSVTGRNQPQHF
j_call: TRBJ1-5; clone_size: NA; d_call: NA; v_call: TRBV5-6; cdr3_nt: TGTGCCAGCAGCTGGAAGGGACTGCCCACAGGGCCCCAGCATTTT; cdr3_aa: CASSWKGLPTGPQHF
j_call: TRBJ1-1; clone_size: NA; d_call: TRBD1; v_call: TRBV5-1; cdr3_nt: TGCGCCAGCAGCTTCACAGGGGCTGAAGCTTTCTTT; cdr3_aa: CASSFTGAEAFF
j_call: TRBJ1-5; clone_size: few; d_call: NA; v_call: TRBV30; cdr3_nt: TGTGCCTGGAGCATGGACCGCGCGTCGCCCCAGCATTTT; cdr3_aa: CAWSMDRASPQHF
j_call: TRBJ2-1; clone_size: NA; d_call: NA; v_call: TRBV5-1; cdr3_nt: TGCGCCAGCAGCTTACAAGGAGGATCCTACAATGAGCAGTTCTTC; cdr3_aa: CASSLQGGSYNEQFF
j_call: TRBJ2-3; clone_size: NA; d_call: NA; v_call: TRBV5-1; cdr3_nt: TGCGCCAGCAGCTGGAGAAGACAGACTAGCACAGATACGCAGTATTTT; cdr3_aa: CASSWRRQTSTDTQYF
j_call: TRBJ1-2; clone_size: once; d_call: TRBD1; v_call: TRBV13; cdr3_nt: TGTGCCAGCAGTACGACAGGGGAACTAGATGGCTACACCTTC; cdr3_aa: CASSTTGELDGYTF
j_call: TRBJ2-1; clone_size: NA; d_call: NA; v_call: TRBV2; cdr3_nt: TGTGCCAGCAGTGGTGGCTCCTACAATGAGCAGTTCTTC; cdr3_aa: CASSGGSYNEQFF
j_call: TRBJ2-5; clone_size: NA; d_call: NA; v_call: TRBV11-3; cdr3_nt: TGTGCCAGCAGCTCGAGGGGGAAAGTGGAGACCCAGTACTTC; cdr3_aa: CASSSRGKVETQYF
j_call: TRBJ2-3; clone_size: few; d_call: NA; v_call: TRBV2; cdr3_nt: TGTGCCAGCATAGGGGGGACTGCCGGCACGCAGTATTTT; cdr3_aa: CASIGGTAGTQYF
j_call: TRBJ1-2; clone_size: NA; d_call: NA; v_call: TRBV18; cdr3_nt: TGTGCCAGCTCACCGGCCAGGGGAGATGGCTACACCTTC; cdr3_aa: CASSPARGDGYTF
j_call: TRBJ2-2; clone_size: few; d_call: NA; v_call: TRBV14; cdr3_nt: TGTGCCAGCAGCCAAGATGTTGGGACTTCGAACACCGGGGAGCTGTTTTTT; cdr3_aa: CASSQDVGTSNTGELFF
j_call: TRBJ2-7; clone_size: NA; d_call: NA; v_call: TRBV6-6; cdr3_nt: TGTGCCAGCAGCCCCTACACAGGCTACGAGCAGTACTTC; cdr3_aa: CASSPYTGYEQYF
j_call: TRBJ2-7; clone_size: NA; d_call: TRBD1; v_call: TRBV7-2; cdr3_nt: TGTGCCAGCAGCTTAATGAGGGGGCCTCGAGACGAGCAGTACTTC; cdr3_aa: CASSLMRGPRDEQYF
j_call: TRBJ2-7; clone_size: NA; d_call: NA; v_call: TRBV10-1; cdr3_nt: TGCGCCAGCAGTGTCGGGCCGATCTCCGAGCAGTACTTC; cdr3_aa: CASSVGPISEQYF
j_call: TRBJ2-3; clone_size: NA; d_call: NA; v_call: TRBV10-3; cdr3_nt: TGTGCCATCAGTGAGCCAACCTTAAGGACGGATACGCAGTATTTT; cdr3_aa: CAISEPTLRTDTQYF
j_call: TRBJ2-7; clone_size: few; d_call: TRBD2; v_call: TRBV29-1; cdr3_nt: TGCAGCGTCCCAGCGGGGGGCAAGCAGTACTTC; cdr3_aa: CSVPAGGKQYF
j_call: TRBJ2-1; clone_size: NA; d_call: NA; v_call: TRBV2; cdr3_nt: TGTGCCAGCAGTGAAGAGACAAGCTCCTACAATGAGCAGTTCTTC; cdr3_aa: CASSEETSSYNEQFF
j_call: TRBJ2-5; clone_size: NA; d_call: NA; v_call: TRBV7-8; cdr3_nt: TGTGCCAGCAGCTTCGGACCGGAAGAGACCCAGTACTTC; cdr3_aa: CASSFGPEETQYF
j_call: TRBJ2-2; clone_size: few; d_call: NA; v_call: TRBV30; cdr3_nt: TGTGCCTGGAGTGTGTGGAACACCGGGGAGCTGTTTTTT; cdr3_aa: CAWSVWNTGELFF
j_call: TRBJ2-1; clone_size: NA; d_call: NA; v_call: TRBV15; cdr3_nt: TGTGCCACCAGCAGAGATGTAGAGACCTACAATGAGCAGTTCTTC; cdr3_aa: CATSRDVETYNEQFF
j_call: TRBJ1-1; clone_size: NA; d_call: NA; v_call: TRBV10-2; cdr3_nt: TGCGCCAGCAGAAAAGGGGACCCGAACACTGAAGCTTTCTTT; cdr3_aa: CASRKGDPNTEAFF
j_call: TRBJ1-5; clone_size: NA; d_call: NA; v_call: TRBV6-1; cdr3_nt: TGTGCCAGCAGTGAGGCAGGGCTCGGCAATCAGCCCCAGCATTTT; cdr3_aa: CASSEAGLGNQPQHF
j_call: TRBJ1-2; clone_size: few; d_call: NA; v_call: TRBV18; cdr3_nt: TGTGCCAGCTCACCACCGGGAAGGGACTATGGCTACACCTTC; cdr3_aa: CASSPPGRDYGYTF
j_call: TRBJ1-4; clone_size: NA; d_call: NA; v_call: TRBV2; cdr3_nt: TGTGCCAGCGGCCGGGATCATAATGAAAAACTGTTTTTT; cdr3_aa: CASGRDHNEKLFF
j_call: TRBJ1-2; clone_size: NA; d_call: NA; v_call: TRBV29-1; cdr3_nt: TGCAGCGTTGATGGGGGTCTGTATGGCTACACCTTC; cdr3_aa: CSVDGGLYGYTF
j_call: TRBJ2-7; clone_size: NA; d_call: NA; v_call: TRBV6-1; cdr3_nt: TGTGCCAGCAGTGAATCGATTTACGAGCAGTACTTC; cdr3_aa: CASSESIYEQYF
j_call: TRBJ2-7; clone_size: once; d_call: NA; v_call: TRBV7-2; cdr3_nt: TGTGCCAGCAGCTTCGGGTCTCGCAGATACGAGCAGTACTTC; cdr3_aa: CASSFGSRRYEQYF
j_call: TRBJ2-1; clone_size: NA; d_call: TRBD2; v_call: TRBV19; cdr3_nt: TGTGCCAGTAGTATAGTAGCGGGAGGGAGTAATGAGCAGTTCTTC; cdr3_aa: CASSIVAGGSNEQFF
j_call: TRBJ2-1; clone_size: NA; d_call: TRBD1; v_call: TRBV5-1; cdr3_nt: TGCGCCAGCAGCTTGGGGACAGGAATTGATGAGCAGTTCTTC; cdr3_aa: CASSLGTGIDEQFF
j_call: TRBJ1-5; clone_size: few; d_call: NA; v_call: TRBV28; cdr3_nt: TGTGCCAGCAGTTTATGGAGGGTCCAAAGCAATCAGCCCCAGCATTTT; cdr3_aa: CASSLWRVQSNQPQHF
j_call: TRBJ1-2; clone_size: NA; d_call: NA; v_call: TRBV9; cdr3_nt: TGTGCCAGCAGCGTAGGAGTGGGAATATACGGCTACACCTTC; cdr3_aa: CASSVGVGIYGYTF
j_call: TRBJ2-7; clone_size: NA; d_call: NA; v_call: TRBV4-1; cdr3_nt: TGCGCCAGCAGCCAAGTGGGAGATCGCTTCTACGAGCAGTACTTC; cdr3_aa: CASSQVGDRFYEQYF
j_call: TRBJ2-1; clone_size: NA; d_call: NA; v_call: TRBV7-2; cdr3_nt: TGTGCCAGCAGCTTATTAGCTAGCGAGAGGTTCTTC; cdr3_aa: CASSLLASERFF
j_call: TRBJ1-1; clone_size: NA; d_call: NA; v_call: TRBV7-2; cdr3_nt: TGTGCCAGCAGCCCAATAAATAGAGGAGGACTGAACACTGAAGCTTTCTTT; cdr3_aa: CASSPINRGGLNTEAFF
j_call: TRBJ2-7; clone_size: NA; d_call: NA; v_call: TRBV6-1; cdr3_nt: TGTGCCAGCAGTGAAGCGGCCGGGACTGAAGCCTACGAGCAGTACTTC; cdr3_aa: CASSEAAGTEAYEQYF
j_call: TRBJ2-5; clone_size: NA; d_call: TRBD2; v_call: TRBV10-1; cdr3_nt: TGCGCCAGCAGCGCTAGCGGAGTTGGAGGTACCCAGTACTTC; cdr3_aa: CASSASGVGGTQYF
j_call: TRBJ2-3; clone_size: NA; d_call: TRBD2; v_call: TRBV7-9; cdr3_nt: TGTGCCAGCAGCTCAACAACTAGCGGGCACACAGATACGCAGTATTTT; cdr3_aa: CASSSTTSGHTDTQYF
j_call: TRBJ1-1; clone_size: NA; d_call: NA; v_call: TRBV7-8; cdr3_nt: TGTGCCAGCAGCTCCCCGACGGAGAACACTGAAGCTTTCTTT; cdr3_aa: CASSSPTENTEAFF
j_call: TRBJ2-3; clone_size: NA; d_call: TRBD2; v_call: TRBV5-4; cdr3_nt: TGTGCCACAGCAACCGGGACTAGAAGCACAGATACGCAGTATTTT; cdr3_aa: CATATGTRSTDTQYF
j_call: TRBJ1-2; clone_size: NA; d_call: NA; v_call: TRBV19; cdr3_nt: TGTGCCAGTAGTCGCCAGGGAAAAATCAACTATGGCTACACCTTC; cdr3_aa: CASSRQGKINYGYTF
j_call: TRBJ1-1; clone_size: few; d_call: NA; v_call: TRBV5-1; cdr3_nt: TGCGCCAGCAGCTTGACCGTGAACACTGAAGCTTTCTTT; cdr3_aa: CASSLTVNTEAFF
j_call: TRBJ2-7; clone_size: few; d_call: NA; v_call: TRBV4-1; cdr3_nt: TGCGCCAGCAGCCAAGAGGGGACAAGGATCGAGCAGTACTTC; cdr3_aa: CASSQEGTRIEQYF
j_call: TRBJ1-2; clone_size: NA; d_call: NA; v_call: TRBV2; cdr3_nt: TGTGCCAGCAGTGAATCACGGGCAAACGAGAACTATGGCTACACCTTC; cdr3_aa: CASSESRANENYGYTF
j_call: TRBJ1-1; clone_size: NA; d_call: NA; v_call: TRBV10-1; cdr3_nt: TGCGCCAGCAGCAAGACGGTTGGGCCGGACACTGAAGCTTTCTTT; cdr3_aa: CASSKTVGPDTEAFF
j_call: TRBJ2-1; clone_size: NA; d_call: TRBD1; v_call: TRBV9; cdr3_nt: TGTGCCAGCAGCGTAGAAGGGACAGGGGGGAACGAGCAGTTCTTC; cdr3_aa: CASSVEGTGGNEQFF
j_call: TRBJ2-7; clone_size: NA; d_call: TRBD1; v_call: TRBV10-3; cdr3_nt: TGTGCCATCAGGGATCCGGGACAGGGGCTCGAGCAGTACTTC; cdr3_aa: CAIRDPGQGLEQYF